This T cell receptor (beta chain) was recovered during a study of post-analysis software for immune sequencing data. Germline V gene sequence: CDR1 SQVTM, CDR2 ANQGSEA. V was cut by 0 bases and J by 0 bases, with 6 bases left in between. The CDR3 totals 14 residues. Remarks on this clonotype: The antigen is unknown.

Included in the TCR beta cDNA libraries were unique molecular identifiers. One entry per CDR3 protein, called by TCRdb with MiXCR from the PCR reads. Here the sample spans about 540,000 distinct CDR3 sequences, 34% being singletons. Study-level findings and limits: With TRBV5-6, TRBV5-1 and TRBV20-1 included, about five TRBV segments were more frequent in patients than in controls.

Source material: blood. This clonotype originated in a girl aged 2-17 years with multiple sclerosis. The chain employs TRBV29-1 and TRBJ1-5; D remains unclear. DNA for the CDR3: TGCAGCGTTGAAGATCGGGATAGCAATCAGCCCCAGCATTTT. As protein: CSVEDRDSNQPQHF.